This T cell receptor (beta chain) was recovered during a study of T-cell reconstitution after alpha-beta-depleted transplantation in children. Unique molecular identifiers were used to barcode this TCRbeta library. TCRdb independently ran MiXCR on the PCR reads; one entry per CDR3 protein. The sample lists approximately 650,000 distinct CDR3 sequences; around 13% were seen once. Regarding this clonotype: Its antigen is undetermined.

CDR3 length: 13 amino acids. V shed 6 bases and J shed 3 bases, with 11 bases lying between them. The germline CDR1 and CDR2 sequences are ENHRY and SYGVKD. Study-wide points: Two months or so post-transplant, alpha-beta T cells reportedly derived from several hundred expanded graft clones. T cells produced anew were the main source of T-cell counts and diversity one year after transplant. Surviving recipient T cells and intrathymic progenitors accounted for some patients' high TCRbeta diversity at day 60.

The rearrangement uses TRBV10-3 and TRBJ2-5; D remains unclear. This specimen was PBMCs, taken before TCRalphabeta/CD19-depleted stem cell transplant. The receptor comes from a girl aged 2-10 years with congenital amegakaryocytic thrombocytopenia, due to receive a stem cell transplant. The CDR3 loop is CAIRPQEKETQYF. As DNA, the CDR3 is TGTGCCATCAGACCCCAGGAGAAAGAGACCCAGTACTTC.